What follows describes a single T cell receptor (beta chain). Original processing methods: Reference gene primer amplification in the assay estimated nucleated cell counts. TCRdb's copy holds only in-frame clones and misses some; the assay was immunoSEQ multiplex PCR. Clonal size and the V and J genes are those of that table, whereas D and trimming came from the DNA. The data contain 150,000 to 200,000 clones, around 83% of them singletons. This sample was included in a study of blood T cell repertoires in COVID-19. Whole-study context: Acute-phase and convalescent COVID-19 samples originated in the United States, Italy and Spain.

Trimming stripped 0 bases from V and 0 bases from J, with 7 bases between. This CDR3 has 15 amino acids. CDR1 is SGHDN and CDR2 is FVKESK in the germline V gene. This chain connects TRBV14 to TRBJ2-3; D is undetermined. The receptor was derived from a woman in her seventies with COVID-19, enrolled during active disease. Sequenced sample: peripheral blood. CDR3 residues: CASSQDLGSTDTQYF. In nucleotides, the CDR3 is TGTGCCAGCAGCCAAGATCTCGGGAGCACAGATACGCAGTATTTT.